This T cell receptor beta chain was recovered during a study of blood T cells in healthy people across ages (dated by TCRdb to the mid-2010s). Background on the whole study: Template switching captured roughly one uniquely barcoded TCR beta cDNA molecule per two T cells in model experiments. Age-related changes in TCR beta repertoire diversity were measured in the study by deep sequencing normalized with unique cDNA molecular identifiers. The donors were divided into four age groups: young (average around 15 years), middle-aged (almost 40), aged (approximately 62) and long-lived (roughly 82). Two additional independent replicas of 1 million unique cDNA reads from the same blood draw were analyzed for two donors (one aged 18 to 29 and one aged 80 or older). Here is what the overall study found, with its caveats: Because profiling used bulk unsorted PBMCs, naive and antigen-experienced compartments could not be compared conclusively. There was a strong correlation between observed TCR beta diversity and the percentage of naive T cells measured by flow cytometry. Compared with the aged group, the long-lived group had more naive CD4+ T cells, fewer expanded clones and increased TCR diversity, a pattern suggesting age selection. Observed TCR beta diversity per million T cells fell roughly linearly with age, and a significant reduction was already apparent by age roughly 40. Because the CMV infection status of the donors was unknown, age-related changes in expanded clonotypes may potentially have been confounded. Estimates of total diversity from one million sequenced T cells were regarded as lower bounds and underestimates.

The donors were a few dozen Caucasian individuals from Russia, aged roughly 6 to 100 years, who were systemically healthy. About 9.8 milliliters of peripheral blood were drawn from each donor into EDTA-treated Vacutainer tubes. Ficoll-Paque density-gradient centrifugation was used to isolate PBMCs, with at least 7 million per sample. Total RNA was extracted from PBMCs with Trizol reagent, with at least 6 micrograms obtained per sample. For every donor, flow cytometry on a PBMC aliquot measured the percentage of naive CD45RAhigh/CD27high T cells. Receptor libraries were prepared by 5' RACE. Sequencing was performed on an Illumina HiSeq 2500. A second about 7 to 11 cycle PCR used a sample-barcoded 5' primer and a J-beta primer mix. A unique molecular identifier was introduced onto each TCR beta cDNA molecule by a template-switch 5' adaptor carrying 12 random nucleotides. At least 3 million CDR3-containing paired-end reads were obtained from each sample. First-strand cDNA was synthesized from all RNA with the Mint cDNA synthesis kit, primed by a TRBC-specific oligonucleotide. After uracil-DNA glycosylase treatment, a first 18-cycle PCR used universal primers M1SS and BC2_uni_R on all cDNA. The source study handled its data this way. For normalization, 1 million high-quality reads were randomly selected from each sample, with every read carrying a distinct molecular identifier. Instead of being binned into consensus sequences, reads with shared molecular identifiers were discarded. CDR3 identification, clonotype clustering and error correction used MiTCR with a Q25 quality threshold and the strictest error-elimination algorithm. A nonparametric unseen species model with Euler transformation was used to estimate lower-bound total TCR beta diversity. In-frame beta chains were kept once TCRdb had trimmed the public reads at Q25 with fastp and called clones with MiXCR. Records with the same CDR3 protein are collapsed into one entry carrying the most frequent genes and DNA. TCRdb, rather than the study authors, made the V and J calls. The sample has hundreds of thousands of distinct CDR3 sequences on record, more than 20% of them singletons. The top ten constitute under 9.5% of the sample.

On this clonotype itself: What this receptor recognizes is not known. No much larger clone is present one base from it, and per-base qualities are unavailable.

The sample was also linked to a second study, of T cells of mothers and their children. The second study's paper adds: The donors were nine systemically healthy Caucasian individuals, made up of three mothers and their six children. cDNA synthesis used all of the extracted RNA, with around 1.6 ug of RNA in each 15 ul reaction. Sample barcodes and 2-4 random nucleotides were added via the M1S primer in the second PCR. Over 8.5 million TCR beta CDR3 reads were obtained for each mother, and approximately 3.2 million reads were obtained for each child. In both related and unrelated pairs, thymic selection shapes the output of TCR recombination in a similar way, with inherited differences having only a minor effect. Normalized repertoire overlap was always slightly but never significantly higher in related than unrelated mother-child pairs. No persistent microchimeric T cell clones were found, with a detection sensitivity of 80 to 100 clones per million clonotypes. Deep NGS was used in the study to compare the TCR beta repertoires of mothers and children and to look for features that separate related mother-child pairs from unrelated individuals. Mothers averaged about 37 +/- 4 years of age and children averaged around 11 +/- 4 years. After adapters were ligated using NEBNext reagents, the libraries underwent 100+100 nt paired-end sequencing on an Illumina HiSeq 2000. To prevent cross-contamination, the mother and child libraries were prepared a month apart and were sequenced in separate runs. For each donor, somewhere between roughly 500,000 and 2,100,000 distinct TCR beta clonotypes were identified. Naive TCR beta clonotypes were estimated from low-frequency clonotypes matched to each donor's FACS-determined naive share, without sorting.

The sample comprised blood. This sequence originates from a boy aged 5-17 years in good health.

CDR3 sequence: CASSETRARYNEQFF. In nucleotide form, the sequence is TGCGCCAGCAGTGAGACCCGGGCACGTTACAATGAGCAGTTCTTC. The sequence is built from TRBV10-2 and TRBJ2-1; confidence is insufficient to name the D gene. The CDR3, cysteine through phenylalanine, is 15 amino acids long. The DNA shown is the 45-base CDR3, in frame from base 1. The junction carries 12 bases between V and J, which are trimmed by 2 bases and 4 bases respectively. Per the germline V gene, WSHSY is the CDR1 and SAAADI is the CDR2.